A single sample is the source of the 17 T cell receptor beta chains below, sequenced in a study of PD-1 blockade in mismatch repair-deficient tumors. For these TCRs, the target antigens are not known. Specified time point: identical roughly 10-day culture without peptide (control). Profiling relied on immunoSEQ multiplex PCR, and the TCRdb table lists in-frame clones only, not all of them. The profile covers roughly 13,000 clones, with under 90% appearing a single time and roughly 11% taken by the ten largest. This sample comprised cells cultured in vitro, obtained from a patient treated with pembrolizumab. The receptors here all came from an adult with mismatch repair-deficient cancer.

This clone has just a few counts. The chain uses TRBV25-1 and TRBJ1-1, with a tentative D call TRBD1 (5 bases). The germline CDR1 and CDR2 sequences are MGHDK and SYGVNS. The V gene lost 4 bases and the J gene lost 3 bases, with 24 bases spanning the gap. The CDR3 is made up of 18 amino acids. In nucleotides, the CDR3 is TGTGCCAGCAGTGCAGAAAGGGGACGCCGGCGGTGGGACACTGAAGCTTTCTTT. It is translated as CASSAERGRRRWDTEAFF. Using reference TRBV25-1 and TRBJ1-1 for the parts outside the CDR3, the full variable domain is EADIYQTPRYLVIGTGKKITLECSQTMGHDKMYWYQQDPGMELHLIHYSYGVNSTEKGDLSSESTVSRIRTEHFPLTLESARPSHTSQYLCASSAERGRRRWDTEAFFGQGTRLTVV.

The rearrangement uses TRBV11-3 and TRBJ1-1; D gene uncertain. This CDR3 contains 13 residues. CDR1 is SGHNT and CDR2 is YENEEA in the germline V gene. Deletions cut 3 bases from V and 1 base from J, with 6 bases between. The CDR3 bases are TGTGCCAGCAGCTTTGCCCAGAACACTGAAGCTTTCTTT. Its protein is CASSFAQNTEAFF.

The chain combines TRBV2 with TRBJ2-7; unclear D gene. V shed 3 bases and J shed 4 bases, with 10 bases lying between them. There are 13 residues in the CDR3. Per the germline V gene, CDR1 is SNHLY and CDR2 is FYNNEI. Here the CDR3 DNA reads TGTGCCAGCAGTGAGGAATTTACATACGAGCAGTACTTC. Translation gives CASSEEFTYEQYF.

The chain links TRBV6-5 to TRBJ2-7, with 10 positions matching TRBD1. The CDR3 length is 14 residues. Trimming took 6 bases from V and 7 from J; bases not matched to a gene: 9. Germline V gene sequence: CDR1 MNHEY, CDR2 SVGAGI. The CDR3 protein is CASSRDRGPGEQYF. DNA of the CDR3: TGTGCCAGCAGCAGAGACAGGGGGCCGGGGGAGCAGTACTTC.

The count of this clone is one. The chain has TRBV28 and TRBJ2-1, with 12 nucleotides matching TRBD2. Trimming at V came to 5 bases and at J to 4 bases, leaving 3 bases not matched to a gene. The CDR3 runs 15 residues. Germline V gene lookup returns CDR1 MDHEN and CDR2 SYDVKM. The CDR3 region is CASSPGTSGYNEQFF. CDR3 DNA: TGTGCCAGCAGTCCCGGGACTAGCGGGTACAATGAGCAGTTCTTC.

The chain couples TRBV5-1 to TRBJ1-6; 8 bases fit TRBD1. The CDR3 covers 19 residues. CDR1 and CDR2 (germline): SGHRS, YFSETQ. V was clipped by 4 bases and J by 5 bases; unmatched bases: 17. The CDR3 protein is CASSPDGQGLRFDNSPLHF. For the CDR3, the DNA is TGCGCCAGCAGCCCTGACGGACAGGGCCTCCGGTTCGATAATTCACCCCTCCACTTT.

The rearrangement uses TRBV4-1 and TRBJ2-7; 10 nucleotides agree with TRBD1. The CDR3 is 16 residues long. The V gene's germline CDR1 is MGHRA and CDR2 YSYEKL. Trimming at V came to 1 base and at J to 1 base, leaving 4 bases not matched to a gene. CDR3 nucleotides: TGCGCCAGCAGCCAAGGTGGGACAGGGGCTTCCTACGAGCAGTACTTC. Protein product: CASSQGGTGASYEQYF.

V gene TRBV5-6 combines with J gene TRBJ2-7, with D possibly being TRBD1 (6 bases). CDR1 is SGHDT and CDR2 is YYEEEE in the germline V gene. The V end was cut by 3 bases, the J end by 2 bases, with 12 bases between. This CDR3 spans 14 amino acids. The CDR3 loop is CASSSTGITYEQYF. CDR3 DNA: TGTGCCAGCAGCTCGACAGGTATAACCTACGAGCAGTACTTC.

This chain joins TRBV5-5 and TRBJ1-2; the D is unclear. The CDR3 is made up of 14 amino acids. Germline loops: CDR1 SGHKS, CDR2 YYEKEE (reference sequence). Trimming removed 1 base from V and 8 bases from J, with 15 bases in between. The CDR3 sequence: CASSLLKGPAGYTF. The DNA of the CDR3 is TGTGCCAGCAGCTTGTTGAAAGGACCAGCAGGCTACACCTTC. The variable domain in full, with the rest retrieved from reference TRBV5-5 and TRBJ1-2, is DAGVTQSPTHLIKTRGQQVTLRCSPISGHKSVSWYQQVLGQGPQFIFQYYEKEERGRGNFPDRFSARQFPNYSSELNVNALLLGDSALYLCASSLLKGPAGYTFGSGTRLTVV.

The chain recombines TRBV11-2 with TRBJ2-7; possible D gene TRBD2, 6 bases. Trimming pared 1 base from V and 1 base from J, leaving 11 bases between. Germline-derived CDR1 and CDR2 are SGHAT and FQNNGV. This CDR3 comprises 15 residues. CDR3 residues: CASSLVWDSSYEQYF. As DNA, the CDR3 is TGTGCCAGCAGCTTAGTTTGGGACTCGTCCTACGAGCAGTACTTC.

The chain couples TRBV18 to TRBJ2-2; D perhaps matches TRBD2 (5 bases). The length of the CDR3 is 14 residues. V was clipped by 5 bases and J by 1 base, with 8 bases between them. Germline loops: CDR1 KGHSH, CDR2 LQKENI. In DNA form, the CDR3 reads TGTGCCAGCTCAGTGAGGGAGAACACCGGGGAGCTGTTTTTT. Translation: CASSVRENTGELFF.

This chain links TRBV19 with TRBJ2-7; no reliable D call. Trimming removed 3 bases from V and 3 bases from J, with 9 bases in between. The CDR3 is 13 residues long. The germline CDR1 and CDR2 sequences are LNHDA and SQIVND (reference sequence). The chain's CDR3 is CASSMARRYEQYF. The CDR3 DNA reads as TGTGCCAGTAGTATGGCCCGACGCTACGAGCAGTACTTC.

V is TRBV4-1 and J is TRBJ2-3; D remains ambiguous. This CDR3 has 14 amino acids. V was trimmed by 1 base and J by 0 bases, leaving 5 bases between them. Germline loops: CDR1 MGHRA, CDR2 YSYEKL. CDR3 sequence reads: CASSQVVSTDTQYF. The DNA of the CDR3 is TGCGCCAGCAGCCAAGTGGTGAGCACAGATACGCAGTATTTT.

This clone was counted once. The chain couples TRBV6-1 to TRBJ1-5; tentatively, D is TRBD1 (5 bases). Trimming took off 1 base at V and 9 bases at J, with 13 bases between the two ends. The CDR3 is 14 amino acids. CDR1 and CDR2 from the germline V gene are MNHNS and SASEGT. CDR3 region: CASSEVREGWPQHF. The DNA of the CDR3 is TGTGCCAGCAGTGAAGTCAGGGAAGGATGGCCCCAGCATTTT.

The table lists this clone with a few counts. CDR3 DNA sequence: TGCGCCAGCAGGACAGGGAAGTCCGAGCAGTACTTC. Translation gives CASRTGKSEQYF. The rearrangement links TRBV10-1 to TRBJ2-7, with TRBD1 identical over 7 bases. The V gene's germline CDR1 is WNHNN and CDR2 SYGVQD (reference sequence). This CDR3 is 12 amino acids long. V gave up 6 bases and J gave up 6 bases; unmatched junction bases: 5.

The V and J genes are TRBV27 and TRBJ1-2, with 7 bases matching TRBD1. CDR1 is MNHEY, CDR2 SMNVEV, per germline (reference sequence). The CDR3 sequence is 15 residues long. V dropped 6 bases and J dropped 4; count of bases not matched to a gene: 11. In DNA form, the CDR3 reads TGTGCCAGCAGGCCCAACGACAGGGACCGCTATGGCTACACCTTC. Its translation is CASRPNDRDRYGYTF.

This clone was observed a handful of times. V is TRBV19 and J is TRBJ2-4; a possible D gene is TRBD2 (6 bases). The V end lost 3 bases, the J end lost 9 bases, and 30 bases lay between the germline ends. The CDR3 is 19 residues long. Per germline, CDR1 LNHDA and CDR2 SQIVND (reference sequence). CDR3 residues: CASSIGPLLHREKEGIQYF. The CDR3 region has the DNA TGTGCCAGTAGTATTGGCCCCCTCCTACACCGGGAGAAGGAGGGCATTCAGTACTTC.